The 6 T cell receptor beta chains below come from one sample, sequenced in a study of shared clonotypes between healthy human individuals. The protocol was immunoSEQ multiplex PCR, while the TCRdb copy is restricted to in-frame clones and leaves out a portion. The data contain some 1,600,000 clones, 98% of them singletons. The sequenced material came from naive CD4+ T cells sorted from blood. The subset was: CD45RA+ positively selected. These receptors were obtained from a man aged 25 to 40 in good health.

This clone was detected only once. The V and J genes are TRBV2 and TRBJ1-5; TRBD1 matches at 7 bases. Germline loops: CDR1 SNHLY, CDR2 FYNNEI. This CDR3 spans 15 amino acids. Trimming took 6 bases from V and 0 from J; bases not matched to a gene: 5. CDR3 region: CASRGDRNSNQPQHF. The CDR3 DNA follows: TGTGCCAGCAGGGGGGACAGAAATAGCAATCAGCCCCAGCATTTT.

The chain combines TRBV5-1 with TRBJ2-5, with D perhaps matching TRBD2 (6 bases). The V end lost 4 bases, the J end lost 9 bases, and 13 bases lay between the germline ends. The CDR3 sequence is 12 residues long. Germline loops: CDR1 SGHRS, CDR2 YFSETQ. Here the CDR3 reads CASSRDWAAQYF. The DNA of the CDR3 is TGCGCCAGCAGCCGGGACTGGGCGGCCCAGTACTTC.

The chain employs TRBV5-1 and TRBJ2-1; tentative D call: TRBD2 (5 bases). Deletions cut 1 base from V and 0 bases from J, with 11 bases between. In germline, CDR1 is SGHRS, CDR2 YFSETQ. The CDR3 totals 16 residues. Written as DNA, the CDR3 is TGCGCCAGCAGCTTGTTTCCGGGAACCTCCTACAATGAGCAGTTCTTC. It codes for CASSLFPGTSYNEQFF.

The chain has TRBV5-4 and TRBJ1-1; D may be TRBD1 (5 bases). CDR3 length: 13 amino acids. V lost 3 bases, J lost 7 bases, and 13 bases lay in between. In germline, CDR1 is SGHNT, CDR2 YYREEE (reference sequence). As DNA, the CDR3 is TGTGCCAGCAGCTCAACAGGAGCCGATGAAGCTTTCTTT. This sequence encodes CASSSTGADEAFF.

The gene calls are TRBV2 and TRBJ1-5; 11 bases match TRBD1. CDR1 SNHLY and CDR2 FYNNEI come from the germline V gene. V lost 8 bases to trimming and J lost 3 bases; unmatched junction nucleotides: 3. The CDR3 covers 14 residues. In DNA form, the CDR3 reads TGTGCCAGCTGGGACAGGGGGTCCAATCAGCCCCAGCATTTT. It is translated as CASWDRGSNQPQHF.

V usage is TRBV5-1 and J usage is TRBJ2-5; 8 nucleotides align to TRBD2. The germline V gene has CDR1 SGHRS and CDR2 YFSETQ. The CDR3 totals 17 residues. J gave up 9 bases and V 0 bases, and 16 bases lay outside the gene matches. CDR3 nucleotide sequence: TGCGCCAGCAGCTTGGGAGGTGTGGCGGGAGGCCCAATCCCCCAGTACTTC. Its protein product is CASSLGGVAGGPIPQYF.